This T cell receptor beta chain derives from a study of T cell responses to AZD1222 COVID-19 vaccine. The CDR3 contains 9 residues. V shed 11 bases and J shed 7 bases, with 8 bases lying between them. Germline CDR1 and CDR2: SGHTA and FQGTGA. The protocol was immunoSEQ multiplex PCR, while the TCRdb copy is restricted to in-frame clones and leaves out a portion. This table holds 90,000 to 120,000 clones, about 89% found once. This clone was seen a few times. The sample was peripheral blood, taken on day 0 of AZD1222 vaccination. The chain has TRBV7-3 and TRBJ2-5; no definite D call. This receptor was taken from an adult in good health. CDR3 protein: CAPRRTQYF. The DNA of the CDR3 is TGTGCCCCCCGGCGGACCCAGTACTTC. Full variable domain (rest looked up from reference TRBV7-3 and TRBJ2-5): GAGVSQTPSNKVTEKGKYVELRCDPISGHTALYWYRQSLGQGPEFLIYFQGTGAADDSGLPNDRFFAVRPEGSVSTLKIQRTERGDSAVYLCAPRRTQYFGPGTRLLVL.